This TCR beta chain was recovered during a study of T cell responses to AZD1222 COVID-19 vaccine. Sequencing was performed with immunoSEQ multiplex PCR; in TCRdb, only in-frame clones are kept and a portion is missing. Among 95,000 to 150,000 clones listed, over 80% were seen once. The CDR3 length is 16 residues. Germline CDR1 SGHNT, CDR2 YYREEE (reference sequence). The V end lost 1 base, the J end lost 3 bases, and 16 bases lay between the germline ends. The source of this sequence is an adult who received the AZD1222 COVID-19 vaccine. This specimen consisted of peripheral blood, obtained 28 days after the second AZD1222 dose. The chain links TRBV5-4 to TRBJ2-5; no definite D call. The CDR3 nucleotides are TGTGCCAGCAGCTTGATGGGCAGAGCCCTTAAAGAGACCCAGTACTTC. Its translation is CASSLMGRALKETQYF.